This paragraph reports one TCR beta chain. The protocol was immunoSEQ multiplex PCR, while the TCRdb copy is restricted to in-frame clones and leaves out a portion. The table has 150,000 or so clones, 90% to 95% seen once. The data derive from a study of blood T cell repertoires in COVID-19. Study overall: COVID-19 samples collected from the United States, Italy and Spain covered acute and convalescent phases. From T cells, B-cell-depleted T cells, or PBMCs came the material, which was cDNA or gDNA.

This clonotype originated in a man aged 45-65 years with acute or convalescent COVID-19. Sample: peripheral blood.

The CDR3 DNA reads TGTGCCAGCAGTTTTGGACAGGGGAGGTACACCTTC. It yields the protein CASSFGQGRYTF. This sequence joins TRBV28 and TRBJ1-2; TRBD1 matches 9 bases. V dropped 3 bases and J dropped 11; count of bases not matched to a gene: 4. CDR3 length: 12 amino acids. The germline gives CDR1 MDHEN, CDR2 SYDVKM.